A selection of T cell receptor beta chains follows, all from one sample in a study of T cell changes during pregnancy in multiple sclerosis. TCRdb keeps only in-frame clones here, not all; method: immunoSEQ multiplex PCR. Here the sample spans fewer than 55,000 clones, almost 95% being singletons. The specimen was peripheral blood. The receptors stem from a female donor with multiple sclerosis, enrolled in a pregnancy study. Both conserved end residues are part of each CDR3. A D gene is named only where the DNA matches it firmly. Expanded clones get a size class; other rows say once, few or many, or leave the size out.

len,j_gene,abundance,v_gene,d_gene,CDR3nt,CDR3aa
15,TRBJ1-1,-,TRBV18,-,TGTGCCAGCTCACCTCCAAGCGGCCCGAACACTGAAGCTTTCTTT,CASSPPSGPNTEAFF
13,TRBJ1-1,-,TRBV28,-,TGTGCCAGCGCACAGGAGGGGAGCACTGAAGCTTTCTTT,CASAQEGSTEAFF
12,TRBJ2-4,-,TRBV6-1,-,TGTGCCAGCAGTGAAGGGGGAAACATTCAGTACTTC,CASSEGGNIQYF
17,TRBJ2-2,-,TRBV6-1,-,TGTGCCAGCAGTGAATTGCTGGGCAGCGCGAACACCGGGGAGCTGTTTTTT,CASSELLGSANTGELFF
15,TRBJ2-7,-,TRBV5-1,TRBD1,TGCGCCAGCAGCTTGGTCGGACAGGGACCCTACGAGCAGTACTTC,CASSLVGQGPYEQYF
14,TRBJ1-3,-,TRBV5-1,TRBD1,TGCGCCAGCAGCTCAGGGGGAGCTGGAAACACCATATATTTT,CASSSGGAGNTIYF
14,TRBJ2-7,-,TRBV7-2,TRBD2,TGTGCCAGCAGCCGGGGACTAGCGGGCTACGAGCAGTACTTC,CASSRGLAGYEQYF
14,TRBJ1-4,-,TRBV11-2,-,TGTGCCAGCAAACCGGGGCCAACTAATGAAAAACTGTTTTTT,CASKPGPTNEKLFF
14,TRBJ2-7,once,TRBV7-9,TRBD2,TGTGCCAGCAGCCCGAGCGGGAGTTCGAACGAGCAGTACTTC,CASSPSGSSNEQYF
14,TRBJ2-1,-,TRBV5-1,-,TGCGCCAGCAGCTTGGAATTTGGGGGCAATGAGCAGTTCTTC,CASSLEFGGNEQFF
12,TRBJ1-2,-,TRBV7-9,-,TGTGCCAGCAGCGTGGGATTTTATGGCTACACCTTC,CASSVGFYGYTF
14,TRBJ2-2,-,TRBV10-3,-,TGTGCCATCAGTGCGGGGTCCTACACCGGGGAGCTGTTTTTT,CAISAGSYTGELFF
13,TRBJ2-5,-,TRBV2,-,TGTGCCAGCAGCGTCCTCAGGGAGGAGACCCAGTACTTC,CASSVLREETQYF
15,TRBJ1-3,once,TRBV18,-,TGTGCCAGCTCACCAGCCGGGGTATCTGGAAACACCATATATTTT,CASSPAGVSGNTIYF
17,TRBJ1-1,once,TRBV4-1,TRBD1,TGCGCCAGCAGCCCCCTCGGGGGTGGGGGACAGGGCACTGAAGCTTTCTTT,CASSPLGGGGQGTEAFF
15,TRBJ2-2,-,TRBV6-1,TRBD1,TGTGCCAGCAGTGAAGGACAGGGTTTAGCCGGGGAGCTGTTTTTT,CASSEGQGLAGELFF
13,TRBJ2-3,-,TRBV2,-,TGTGCCAGCAATTCGGACGGCACAGATACGCAGTATTTT,CASNSDGTDTQYF
15,TRBJ2-7,-,TRBV10-2,TRBD1,TGCGCCAGCAGTGAGTCCCGGGACAGGGGCTACGAGCAGTACTTC,CASSESRDRGYEQYF
16,TRBJ2-2,-,TRBV9,-,TGTGCCAGCAGCGGAGAGACAGGCATTTTGACCGGGGAGCTGTTTTTT,CASSGETGILTGELFF
15,TRBJ2-7,once,TRBV30,TRBD2,TGTGCCTGGAGCCCTCTAGCGGATAGCTCCTACGAGCAGTACTTC,CAWSPLADSSYEQYF
13,TRBJ1-5,-,TRBV10-3,-,TGTGCCATCACTACCGACCCAGGGCGGCCCCAGCATTTT,CAITTDPGRPQHF
14,TRBJ1-2,-,TRBV27,-,TGTGCCAGCAGCGAGAAGTCCGCTAACTATGGCTACACCTTC,CASSEKSANYGYTF
13,TRBJ1-2,-,TRBV6-1,TRBD1,TGTGCCAGCAAAGTAGGGACAGGGGATGGCTACACCTTC,CASKVGTGDGYTF
14,TRBJ2-7,-,TRBV5-1,-,TGCGCCAGCAGCAGAACCGGGGAGTACTACGAGCAGTACTTC,CASSRTGEYYEQYF
14,TRBJ1-3,-,TRBV10-3,-,TGTGCCGTAGAACAGACCTCCTCTGGAAACACCATATATTTT,CAVEQTSSGNTIYF
18,TRBJ2-3,-,TRBV5-1,TRBD2,TGCGCCAGCAGCCGCTCATCTAGCGGGGTCTTTAGCACAGATACGCAGTATTTT,CASSRSSSGVFSTDTQYF
15,TRBJ1-5,-,TRBV10-1,TRBD1,TGCGCCAGCAGACGGACAGGAGGCAGCAATCAGCCCCAGCATTTT,CASRRTGGSNQPQHF
15,TRBJ2-7,-,TRBV7-6,-,TGTGCCAGCAGCTTAAGAGACCAATTCTACTACGAGCAGTACTTC,CASSLRDQFYYEQYF
16,TRBJ2-5,-,TRBV19,TRBD2,TGTGCCAGTAGTACAACCGGGACTAGCGGGGAAGAGACCCAGTACTTC,CASSTTGTSGEETQYF
13,TRBJ1-2,-,TRBV7-9,-,TGTGCCAGCAGCTTAGACAGGGACTATGGCTACACCTTC,CASSLDRDYGYTF
13,TRBJ1-2,once,TRBV18,-,TGTGCCAGCTCACCGGTGAGGGATCATGGCTACACCTTC,CASSPVRDHGYTF
12,TRBJ1-1,-,TRBV5-1,-,TGCGCCAGCAGCACGGGCCACACTGAAGCTTTCTTT,CASSTGHTEAFF
12,TRBJ1-2,once,TRBV6-5,-,TGTGCCAGCAGTTATGGACAGTATGGCTACACCTTC,CASSYGQYGYTF
16,TRBJ1-1,-,TRBV19,-,TGTGCCAGTAGTACAAACCCCACGACGTATAACACTGAAGCTTTCTTT,CASSTNPTTYNTEAFF
13,TRBJ2-3,-,TRBV23-1,-,TGCGCCAGCACCTCCGAGACGACAGATACGCAGTATTTT,CASTSETTDTQYF
16,TRBJ1-4,-,TRBV4-3,TRBD1,TGCGCCAGCAGCCAAGGCGGACAGGCCCTTAGGGAAAAACTGTTTTTT,CASSQGGQALREKLFF
14,TRBJ1-2,-,TRBV10-3,-,TGTGCCATCAGTGAAACAGGGTTGGACTATGGCTACACCTTC,CAISETGLDYGYTF
16,TRBJ2-7,-,TRBV19,TRBD2,TGTGCCAGTAGTGGAACGACTAGCGGGAGGGCCTACGAGCAGTACTTC,CASSGTTSGRAYEQYF
15,TRBJ2-1,-,TRBV6-5,TRBD2,TGTGCCAGCAGTCTAGCGGGAGGGCCCGGCAATGAGCAGTTCTTC,CASSLAGGPGNEQFF
14,TRBJ1-1,-,TRBV5-1,-,TGCGCCAGCAGCTCGAGACAGGCGGACACTGAAGCTTTCTTT,CASSSRQADTEAFF
19,TRBJ2-1,-,TRBV11-3,TRBD2,TGTGCCAGCAGCTCCGCCGGGACTAGCGCCAGTACCTCCTACAATGAGCAGTTCTTC,CASSSAGTSASTSYNEQFF
17,TRBJ2-3,-,TRBV25-1,TRBD1,TGTGCCAGCAGGGACGCACGGGGACAGGGTCCCACAGATACGCAGTATTTT,CASRDARGQGPTDTQYF
16,TRBJ2-1,-,TRBV18,TRBD1,TGTGCCAGCTCACCAGTGGAAGGGGGCTACTACAATGAGCAGTTCTTC,CASSPVEGGYYNEQFF
18,TRBJ2-2,-,TRBV2,TRBD2,TGTGCCAGCCTCCTTCGGACATCCTTTAGCGGGAGTACCGGGGAGCTGTTTTTT,CASLLRTSFSGSTGELFF
14,TRBJ2-7,-,TRBV11-2,-,TGTGCCAGCAGCTTAGCCTTTGACCTTTACGAGCAGTACTTC,CASSLAFDLYEQYF
13,TRBJ1-2,-,TRBV6-5,-,TGTGCCAGCAGGGACAGAGAGTACTATGGCTACACCTTC,CASRDREYYGYTF
13,TRBJ2-7,-,TRBV5-4,-,TGTGCCAGCAGCCCCGCTGGCGCCTACGAGCAGTACTTC,CASSPAGAYEQYF